This TCR beta chain was recorded in a study of blood T cell repertoires in COVID-19. Across the study: The United States, Italy and Spain supplied acute and convalescent COVID-19 samples. T cells, B-cell-depleted T cells, or PBMCs supplied cDNA or gDNA.

The CDR3 runs to 18 residues. CDR1 and CDR2 (germline): KGHSH, LQKENI. The ends lost 3 bases at V and 6 bases at J; junction bases unmatched: 12. Original data processing: Estimates of nucleated cell counts were drawn from the amplification of reference gene primers. Profiling relied on immunoSEQ multiplex PCR, and the TCRdb table lists in-frame clones only, not all of them. Clone size and V and J calls were adopted from that table, with D and trimming inferred from the DNA. Among 150,000 to 180,000 clones listed, under 85% were seen once. Sample: peripheral blood. This TCR was recovered from a woman aged 80 or over with acute or convalescent COVID-19. The V gene is TRBV18, the J gene TRBJ1-6; TRBD1 matches 9 bases. CDR3 sequence (DNA): TGTGCCAGCTCACCGCGCGGGACAGGGTCTCCCCTTAATTCACCCCTCCACTTT. Translated: CASSPRGTGSPLNSPLHF.